This T cell receptor beta chain is drawn from a study of cytomegalovirus exposure and HLA in healthy donors. Study observations and caveats: Per published accounts, TCR beta sequences correctly predicted the HLA-A and HLA-B alleles of most subjects. In vitro assays verified that a few CMV-associated chains recognized CMV antigens specifically.

This CDR3 has 14 amino acids. The ends lost 4 bases at V and 6 bases at J; junction bases unmatched: 7. Germline loops: CDR1 SGHNT, CDR2 YYREEE (reference sequence). The PCR was carried out with 60 Vbeta primers and 13 Jbeta primers. The table came from immunoSEQ multiplex PCR; TCRdb's copy has only in-frame clones and leaves some out. This sample has around 120,000 clones; around 75% occur once, and the top ten carry more than 1.5%. Remarks on this clone: Its antigen is unknown.

The specimen sequenced was PBMCs. This sequence joins TRBV5-4 and TRBJ1-2, with 9 bases identical to TRBD1. This TCR was sampled from a woman aged 18-29 years in good health and CMV-seronegative. The CDR3 loop reads CASSPLRTGDGYTF. The CDR3, as DNA: TGTGCCAGCAGCCCCCTTCGGACAGGGGATGGCTACACCTTC.